This is a list of T cell receptor beta chains from one sample in a study of T cells in Graves' hyperthyroidism and ophthalmopathy. TCRdb ran MiXCR on the multiplex PCR reads and lists one entry per CDR3 protein. The data contain approximately 400,000 distinct CDR3 sequences, around a sixth of them singletons. What was sequenced was blood. These receptors were collected from a young woman with Graves' hyperthyroidism that later progressed to Graves' ophthalmopathy. The CDR3 runs from the conserved cysteine through the conserved F or W. D genes are given only for firm matches. Not all rows give a size; the values are once, few, many and, for expanded clones, a class.

clone_size j_call v_call d_call cdr3_nt cdr3_aa
many TRBJ1-5 TRBV6-1 - TGTGCCAGCTCGCAGGGTATGATCAATCAGCCCCAGCATTTT CASSQGMINQPQHF
- TRBJ1-4 TRBV19 TRBD1 TGTGCCAGCCGGGACAGGTCTAATGAAAAACTGTTTTTT CASRDRSNEKLFF
many TRBJ1-1 TRBV3-1 TRBD1 TGTGCCAGCAGTCCGACAGGGTCCACTGAAGCTTTCTTT CASSPTGSTEAFF
few TRBJ1-2 TRBV5-6 - TGTGCCAGCAGCTTGGGGGGGACGTATGGCTACACCTTC CASSLGGTYGYTF
many TRBJ2-7 TRBV7-8 - TGTGCCAGCAGCCCCCACAAGTCCGAGCAGTACTTC CASSPHKSEQYF
many TRBJ2-3 TRBV12-3/TRBV12-4 TRBD1 TGTGCCAGCAGTTTCTTTGCCCCCGGGACAGCCCCCACAGATACGCAGTATTTT CASSFFAPGTAPTDTQYF
many TRBJ2-5 TRBV28 TRBD1 TGTGCCAGCAGTTCTTTCTTGGGGACAGGGTCCCAAGAGACCCAGTACTTC CASSSFLGTGSQETQYF
few TRBJ1-1 TRBV5-5 - TGTGCCAGCAGCCCCGCCGGGACGAACACTGAAGCTTTCTTT CASSPAGTNTEAFF
- TRBJ2-1 TRBV7-9 TRBD2 TGTGCCAGCAGCCCAAGCAGACTAGCAAATGAGCAGTTCTTC CASSPSRLANEQFF
- TRBJ2-4 TRBV6-2/TRBV6-3 - TGTGCCAGCAGTCAGAGACCCTATCAAAACATTCAGTACTTC CASSQRPYQNIQYF
- TRBJ1-4 TRBV20-1 TRBD1 TGCAGTGCTAGAGATAGGACAGGCGGTAGGGAAAAACTGTTTTTT CSARDRTGGREKLFF
many TRBJ2-1 TRBV7-6 - TGTGCCAGCAGCTCCTGGGATTCCTACAATGAGCAGTTCTTC CASSSWDSYNEQFF
few TRBJ2-2 TRBV5-1 - TGCGCCAGCGGACAGAGGGCGTCTAACGGGGAGCTGTTTTTT CASGQRASNGELFF
few TRBJ2-2 TRBV5-1 - TGCGCCAGCAGCTTTGCGGGAAGAACCGGGGAGCTGTTTTTT CASSFAGRTGELFF
many TRBJ2-2 TRBV7-8 TRBD2 TGTGCCAGCAGCTTAAGGCCCCTAGCGGACACCGGGGAGCTGTTTTTT CASSLRPLADTGELFF
many TRBJ2-2 TRBV5-1 TRBD2 TGCGCCAGCAGCTTGTTTCCCGGGACTAGCGGGAGGGCCGCGACCGGGGAGCTGTTTTTT CASSLFPGTSGRAATGELFF
many TRBJ1-5 TRBV28 - TGTGCCAGCAGCTTAGGGAATCAGCCCCAGCATTTT CASSLGNQPQHF
- TRBJ2-1 TRBV20-1 TRBD2 TGCAGTGCTCTAGGACTAGCGGGAGCACGCTACAATGAGCAGTTCTTC CSALGLAGARYNEQFF
few TRBJ2-7 TRBV15 - TGTGCCACCAGCAGAGCAGCGGCCTACGAGCAGTACTTC CATSRAAAYEQYF
few TRBJ2-7 TRBV7-7 - TGTGCTAGCAGCTTTCGGGGACGCACTTACGAGCAGTACTTC CASSFRGRTYEQYF
- TRBJ1-5 TRBV4-1 - TGCGCCAGCAGCCAAGATATAATGGGAAATCAGCCCCAGCATTTT CASSQDIMGNQPQHF
many TRBJ2-7 TRBV7-2 TRBD1 TGTGCCAGCAGCCCGGCTTTCCCGGGACAGGGGAGGTACGAGCAGTACTTC CASSPAFPGQGRYEQYF
many TRBJ2-4 TRBV11-2 TRBD2 TGTGCCAGCAGCCCGGGACTAGCTAACATTCAGTACTTC CASSPGLANIQYF
- TRBJ2-1 TRBV5-1 - TGCGCCAGCAGCCGGCAGCCCAATGAGCAGTTCTTC CASSRQPNEQFF
many TRBJ1-1 TRBV12-3/TRBV12-4 - TGTGCCAGCAGGCCTTTTAACATGAACACTGAAGCTTTCTTT CASRPFNMNTEAFF
many TRBJ2-4 TRBV5-1 - TGCGCCAGCAGCTTGACGCAGGCCAAAAACATTCAGTACTTC CASSLTQAKNIQYF
many TRBJ1-1 TRBV2 - TGTGCCAGCAATATGCCAGGGATGGACACTGAAGCTTTCTTT CASNMPGMDTEAFF
- TRBJ2-2 TRBV19 TRBD2 TGTGCCAGTAGTATACTAGCGGACCTTAACACCGGGGAGCTGTTTTTT CASSILADLNTGELFF
- TRBJ2-3 TRBV27 TRBD2 TGTGCCAGCAGTTTACTGACTAGCGGGAGTGGAACAGATACGCAGTATTTT CASSLLTSGSGTDTQYF
- TRBJ2-2 TRBV7-8 TRBD1 TGTGCCAGCAGCTTAGTTAGGACAGGGGACACCGGGGAGCTGTTTTTT CASSLVRTGDTGELFF
few TRBJ2-1 TRBV7-9 - TGTGCCAGCAGCTCGGGGCTAGAGCAGTTCTTC CASSSGLEQFF
few TRBJ1-3 TRBV28 - TGTGCCAGCAGTCGGCTAAAGGAGTCTGGAAACACCATATATTTT CASSRLKESGNTIYF
- TRBJ2-1 TRBV5-6 TRBD2 TGTGCCAGCAGGGAACTAGCGGGAGTTTCCAGCAATGAGCAGTTCTTC CASRELAGVSSNEQFF
many TRBJ2-5 TRBV29-1 - TGCAGCGTTGAACCTTTCCGGGAGCCAGAGACCCAGTACTTC CSVEPFREPETQYF
many TRBJ2-1 TRBV7-9 TRBD2 TGTGCCAGCAGCGCTAGCGGGAGGAGCTCCTACAATGAGCAGTTCTTC CASSASGRSSYNEQFF
many TRBJ2-5 TRBV30 - TGTGCCTGGGCAGCCGGGGAGCACCTCCTAGAGACCCAGTACTTC CAWAAGEHLLETQYF
- TRBJ2-1 TRBV3-1 TRBD2 TGTGCCAGCAGCCAGGGTTTTCCAGCGGGAGTTAGTGGCCTGTTCTTC CASSQGFPAGVSGLFF
many TRBJ2-7 TRBV27 TRBD2 TGTGCCAGCAGTGTAACTAGCGGTCGTTCCGAGCAGTACTTC CASSVTSGRSEQYF
few TRBJ2-7 TRBV6-1 - TGTGCCAGCAGTCTTTCGGGACTGGGGGCCTACGAGCAGTACTTC CASSLSGLGAYEQYF
many TRBJ2-4 TRBV7-9 TRBD1 TGTGCCAGCAGCTCGGCTACCACAGGACAGGGAAACATTCAGTACTTC CASSSATTGQGNIQYF